A single sample is the source of the 17 T cell receptor beta chains below, sequenced in a study of T cell repertoires in cytomegalovirus infection. TCRdb itself ran the reads through MiXCR, one entry per CDR3 protein. The sample yields some 940,000 distinct CDR3 sequences, more than 25% seen once. These receptors are not linked to any known antigen. This specimen consisted of cultured CD8+ T cells from PBMCs, obtained from culture after CMV antigen stimulation. The source of these receptors is a human donor in good health (CMV status not recorded). Some clones in this sample may be carry-over from other donors' samples.

This clonotype was counted once. This chain joins TRBV9 and TRBJ2-1, with TRBD1 as a possible D gene (5 bases). The CDR3 has 12 amino acids. V was trimmed by 4 bases and J by 5 bases, leaving 7 bases between them. Germline V lookup: CDR1 SGDLS, CDR2 YYNGEE. The CDR3 loop is CASSSDNNEQFF. In nucleotides, the CDR3 is TGTGCCAGCAGCTCGGACAACAATGAGCAGTTCTTC.

The V gene is TRBV13, the J gene TRBJ2-3; the D gene is possibly TRBD1 (5 bases). The V end lost 6 bases, the J end lost 10 bases, and 14 bases lay between the germline ends. The germline gives CDR1 PRHDT, CDR2 FYEKMQ (reference sequence). The CDR3 spans 12 residues. Here the CDR3 DNA reads TGTGCCAGCAGTTTACAGGCCGCGCCGCAGTATTTT. This codes for CASSLQAAPQYF.

The V and J genes are TRBV5-4 and TRBJ2-1, with D possibly matching TRBD1 (6 bases). Trimming cost V 4 bases and J 10 bases, with 15 bases left between them. The germline V gene encodes CDR1 SGHNT and CDR2 YYREEE (reference sequence). The CDR3 runs 13 residues. CDR3 loop: CASSPQGTYEQFF. In nucleotides, the CDR3 is TGTGCCAGCAGCCCCCAGGGGACCTACGAGCAGTTCTTC.

This clonotype was counted only a few times. The rearrangement joins TRBV11-2 to TRBJ2-1; 9 bases align to TRBD2. The CDR3 spans 19 residues. Germline loops: CDR1 SGHAT, CDR2 FQNNGV. V lost 0 bases, J lost 4 bases, and 13 bases stayed unmatched. The CDR3 DNA follows: TGTGCCAGCAGCTTAGATGGGCGGGGGGGTGTGTGGGAATACAATGAGCAGTTCTTC. It specifies CASSLDGRGGVWEYNEQFF. Looking up the rest from reference TRBV11-2 and TRBJ2-1 gives the full variable domain: EAGVAQSPRYKIIEKRQSVAFWCNPISGHATLYWYQQILGQGPKLLIQFQNNGVVDDSQLPKDRFSAERLKGVDSTLKIQPAKLEDSAVYLCASSLDGRGGVWEYNEQFFGPGTRLTVL.

A few counts support this clonotype. The gene calls are TRBV24-1 and TRBJ1-1, with D hard to call. The germline CDR1 and CDR2 sequences are KGHDR and SFDVKD. The V and J ends lost 5 bases and 0 bases respectively, with 9 bases between them. The CDR3 totals 14 residues. CDR3 protein: CATSVPTLNTEAFF. CDR3 DNA: TGTGCCACCAGTGTTCCCACTCTGAACACTGAAGCTTTCTTT.

The chain employs TRBV7-6 and TRBJ2-5; 13 nucleotides line up with TRBD2. The CDR3 is 17 residues long. Trimming at V came to 8 bases and at J to 1 base, leaving 10 bases not matched to a gene. Germline lookup yields CDR1 SGHVS and CDR2 FNYEAQ. The CDR3 loop reads CASAGPGTSGAQETQYF. Written as DNA, the CDR3 is TGTGCCAGCGCCGGACCCGGGACTAGCGGGGCCCAAGAGACCCAGTACTTC.

This clonotype was observed a handful of times. V is TRBV12-3 or TRBV12-4 and J is TRBJ2-1; TRBD2 matches 9 bases. Trimming at V came to 4 bases and at J to 9 bases, leaving 16 bases not matched to a gene. The CDR3 length is 17 residues. CDR3 region: CASSYPGGLAYNGEQFF. As DNA, the CDR3 is TGTGCCAGCAGTTATCCCGGGGGACTAGCATATAACGGTGAGCAGTTCTTC.

The chain employs TRBV29-1 and TRBJ2-1; 7 bases are shared with TRBD2. The CDR3 contains 13 residues. V lost 8 bases to trimming and J lost 1 base; unmatched junction nucleotides: 5. CDR1 is SQVTM and CDR2 is ANQGSEA in the germline V gene. The CDR3 protein is CSTSGGSYNEQFF. The CDR3 bases are TGCAGCACCTCGGGGGGTTCCTACAATGAGCAGTTCTTC.

This clonotype was seen only a few times. The chain is built from TRBV7-9 and TRBJ2-7; 7 bases map to TRBD2. Trimming removed 0 bases from V and 3 bases from J; junction bases left unmatched: 2. Germline V lookup: CDR1 SEHNR, CDR2 FQNEAQ (reference sequence). The CDR3 totals 14 residues. In DNA form, the CDR3 reads TGTGCCAGCAGCTTAGCCCTAGCGGACTACGAGCAGTACTTC. Protein: CASSLALADYEQYF.

This clonotype was observed at least ten times. The chain carries TRBV7-6 and TRBJ2-1; D perhaps matches TRBD2 (6 bases). Trimming left V 4 bases short and J 4 bases short, with 11 bases between. The CDR3 consists of 14 residues. Germline V gene lookup returns CDR1 SGHVS and CDR2 FNYEAQ. CDR3 loop: CASSSKSGYNEQFF. The CDR3 DNA reads as TGTGCCAGCAGCTCCAAGAGCGGGTACAATGAGCAGTTCTTC.

This clonotype was seen once. The V gene is TRBV6-6, the J gene TRBJ2-3; D may be TRBD1 or TRBD2 (5 bases each). V lost 5 bases and J 2 bases, leaving 11 bases between the germline ends. Germline V gene data show CDR1 as MNHNY and CDR2 as SVGAGI (reference sequence). This CDR3 spans 14 amino acids. Written as DNA, the CDR3 is TGTGCCAGCAGTGACCAGGGACCCACAGATACGCAGTATTTT. Encoded protein: CASSDQGPTDTQYF.

The chain couples TRBV4-1 to TRBJ2-7; D is possibly TRBD1 (6 bases). The CDR3 sequence is 14 residues long. Trimming cost V 3 bases and J 2 bases, with 11 bases left between them. Germline lookup yields CDR1 MGHRA and CDR2 YSYEKL. CDR3 in DNA: TGCGCCAGCAGCCACACTGACAGGCCCTACGAGCAGTACGTC. Amino acid sequence: CASSHTDRPYEQYV.

A few counts support this clonotype. J is TRBJ2-2 and V is TRBV7-8; a weak D match, TRBD2 (6 bases). CDR1 is SGHVS, CDR2 FQNEAQ, per germline. With 5 bases removed from V and 5 bases from J, the gap between germline ends came to 18 bases. The CDR3 covers 16 residues. The CDR3 sequence is CASSPRAGRGTGELFF. The CDR3, as DNA: TGTGCCAGCAGCCCAAGGGCGGGGAGAGGGACCGGGGAGCTGTTTTTT.

CDR3 DNA sequence: TGTGCCAGCAGCTTAGCCCCCTGGGGTCTCTCCTATAATTCACCCCTCCACTTT. Translated, it gives CASSLAPWGLSYNSPLHF. The rearrangement joins TRBV7-6 to TRBJ1-6; D is unclear. V lost 0 bases and J lost 0, with 12 bases in between. This CDR3 spans 18 amino acids. Germline values: CDR1 SGHVS, CDR2 FNYEAQ.

This clonotype was observed a handful of times. The J gene is TRBJ2-7, the V gene TRBV6-6, with 7 nucleotides matching TRBD2. This CDR3 region has 16 residues. The germline CDR1 and CDR2 sequences are MNHNY and SVGAGI (reference sequence). Trimming at V came to 0 bases and at J to 0 bases, leaving 5 bases not matched to a gene. The chain's CDR3 is CASSYSPGGSSYEQYV. The DNA for the CDR3 is TGTGCCAGCAGTTACTCCCCCGGGGGGAGCTCCTACGAGCAGTACGTC.

This clonotype was seen repeatedly, ten times or more. This chain joins TRBV7-6 and TRBJ2-2; D call uncertain. CDR1 is SGHVS and CDR2 is FNYEAQ in the germline V gene. The CDR3 loop spans 16 amino acids. V was trimmed by 2 bases and J by 0 bases, leaving 10 bases between them. DNA for the CDR3: TGTGCCAGCAGCTTAACCCGGACGCCGAACACCGGGGAGCTGTTTTTT. This translates into CASSLTRTPNTGELFF.

This chain connects TRBV19 to TRBJ1-1; D ambiguous. The CDR3 is 16 amino acids. CDR1 and CDR2 (germline): LNHDA, SQIVND (reference sequence). V dropped 6 bases and J dropped 6 bases, with 23 bases sitting between them. The CDR3 bases are TGTGCCAGTAGACAAGATTCTTCGAGAAAGAGGGCTGAAGCTTTCTTT. Encoded protein: CASRQDSSRKRAEAFF.